Presented here are 15 T cell receptor beta chains from one specimen sequenced in a study of control samples from healthy donors and cancer patients. Profiling relied on immunoSEQ multiplex PCR, and the TCRdb table lists in-frame clones only, not all of them. The sample includes 85,000 to 100,000 clones, about four fifths of them seen just once. Source material: blood. The origin of the receptors is a man aged 55 to 70 in good health.

The rearrangement links TRBV2 to TRBJ2-5, with 8 positions matching TRBD2. CDR3 length: 16 amino acids. In germline, CDR1 is SNHLY, CDR2 FYNNEI. Germline trimming cut 4 bases from V and 3 bases from J; bases unmatched to any gene: 10. CDR3 in amino acids: CASSGSASGLEETQYF. The DNA for the CDR3 is TGTGCCAGCAGTGGTTCGGCTAGCGGGTTGGAAGAGACCCAGTACTTC.

The chain couples TRBV2 to TRBJ2-1, with a tentative D call TRBD2 (7 bases). Trimming took off 7 bases at V and 7 bases at J, with 14 bases between the two ends. Looked up from germline, CDR1 is SNHLY and CDR2 is FYNNEI. The CDR3 is made up of 13 amino acids. The CDR3 DNA reads TGTGCCAGCATGATGGGGGGGGCGAATGAGCAGTTCTTC. Translated: CASMMGGANEQFF.

The chain recombines TRBV28 with TRBJ1-1; D is ambiguous. Deletions cut 4 bases from V and 4 bases from J, with 13 bases between. Germline V gives CDR1 MDHEN, CDR2 SYDVKM. This CDR3 comprises 14 residues. This CDR3 reads CASSSRTSGTEAFF. The CDR3, as DNA: TGTGCCAGCAGTTCACGTACGAGCGGCACTGAAGCTTTCTTT.

The CDR3 sequence is CASSRDRGLGYTF. CDR3 sequence (DNA): TGTGCCAGCAGCCGGGACAGGGGGCTAGGCTACACCTTC. This chain links TRBV13 with TRBJ1-2, with TRBD1 identical over 12 bases. The CDR3 is made up of 13 amino acids. Per germline, CDR1 PRHDT and CDR2 FYEKMQ (reference sequence). The trim removed 5 bases at V and 8 bases at J, leaving 3 bases unmatched.

The V call is TRBV6-4, the J call TRBJ1-3, with 8 bases that match TRBD1. CDR1 MRHNA and CDR2 SNTAGT come from the germline V gene. The V gene end was trimmed by 2 bases and the J gene end by 3 bases; junction bases not matched to a gene: 6. The CDR3 is made up of 16 amino acids. As DNA, the CDR3 is TGTGCCAGCAGTGACCCCAGGGGGCTCGTTGGAAACACCATATATTTT. Translation: CASSDPRGLVGNTIYF.

The chain links TRBV6-1 to TRBJ2-3; 9 positions match TRBD2. J gave up 1 base and V 1 base, and 0 bases lay outside the gene matches. The CDR3 is 15 amino acids. The germline CDR1 and CDR2 sequences are MNHNS and SASEGT. This CDR3 reads CASSEERGGTDTQYF. DNA for the CDR3: TGTGCCAGCAGTGAAGAGCGGGGGGGCACAGATACGCAGTATTTT.

The rearrangement joins TRBV29-1 to TRBJ1-1, with TRBD1 matching over 9 bases. The CDR3 totals 13 residues. Germline trimming cut 4 bases from V and 5 bases from J; bases unmatched to any gene: 5. Germline V gene sequence: CDR1 SQVTM, CDR2 ANQGSEA. The CDR3 here is CSVGHGTGTEAFF. CDR3 DNA: TGCAGCGTTGGACACGGGACAGGGACTGAAGCTTTCTTT.

The rearrangement links TRBV19 to TRBJ2-7, with no clear D. The CDR3 totals 14 residues. The germline V gene has CDR1 LNHDA and CDR2 SQIVND (reference sequence). V lost 7 bases and J 0 bases, leaving 13 bases between the germline ends. The DNA of the CDR3 is TGTGCCAGTACCCCCTCATTACTCTCCTACGAGCAGTACTTC. This encodes CASTPSLLSYEQYF.

This rearrangement joins TRBV19 to TRBJ1-5; TRBD1 might be the D (5 bases). Germline loops: CDR1 LNHDA, CDR2 SQIVND (reference sequence). CDR3 length equals 18 residues. V gave up 0 bases and J gave up 2 bases, with 17 bases separating them. The CDR3 DNA reads as TGTGCCAGTAGTATAGATCCCCTCTCAGGGTTCGGCAATCAGCCCCAGCATTTT. Translated, it gives CASSIDPLSGFGNQPQHF.

The J gene is TRBJ2-1, the V gene TRBV4-1; D call uncertain. The V gene lost 3 bases and the J gene lost 2 bases, with 8 bases spanning the gap. The CDR3 spans 14 residues. Germline V lookup: CDR1 MGHRA, CDR2 YSYEKL. The chain's CDR3 is CASSQAQAYNEQFF. CDR3 nucleotides: TGCGCCAGCAGCCAGGCACAAGCCTACAATGAGCAGTTCTTC.

The CDR3 region has the DNA TGTGCCAGTAGTATAGCGGGGACAGAAGGATACGAGCAGTACTTC. Amino acids: CASSIAGTEGYEQYF. This chain uses TRBV19 with TRBJ2-7, with 7 positions matching TRBD1. CDR1 is LNHDA, CDR2 SQIVND, per germline (reference sequence). Trimming cost V 1 base and J 4 bases; bases outside gene matches: 7. The CDR3 is 15 amino acids.

The rearrangement uses TRBV18 and TRBJ1-1, with 9 bases that match TRBD1. CDR1 is KGHSH and CDR2 is LQKENI in the germline V gene. The CDR3 extends over 13 amino acids. V lost 6 bases and J lost 2; bases outside the gene matches: 1. CDR3 nucleotide sequence: TGTGCCAGCTCGGGACAGGGAAACACTGAAGCTTTCTTT. Translation gives CASSGQGNTEAFF.

There are a few counts of this clone. V and J are TRBV7-8 and TRBJ2-3; D is ambiguous. Trimming cost V 3 bases and J 2 bases, with 9 bases left between them. Per the germline V gene, CDR1 is SGHVS and CDR2 is FQNEAQ. CDR3 length equals 14 residues. The CDR3 DNA is TGTGCCAGCAGCTTCAGGAGAACCACAGATACGCAGTATTTT. Translated: CASSFRRTTDTQYF.

The genes are TRBV6-6 and TRBJ2-5; TRBD1 matches at 10 bases. With 0 bases clipped from V and 2 bases from J, the junction kept 3 bases outside the gene matches. The CDR3 contains 16 residues. Germline assignment: CDR1 MNHNY and CDR2 SVGAGI (reference sequence). The chain's CDR3 is CASSYSSGQGQETQYF. Written as DNA, the CDR3 is TGTGCCAGCAGTTACTCCTCGGGACAGGGGCAAGAGACCCAGTACTTC.

V usage is TRBV2 and J usage is TRBJ1-6; TRBD1 is a possible D gene (5 bases). The CDR3 sequence is 15 residues long. Trimming shortened V by 5 bases and J by 0 bases, and 8 bases separated the two germline ends. CDR1 is SNHLY and CDR2 is FYNNEI in the germline V gene. CDR3 DNA: TGTGCCAGCAGTCCAGGGTTCTCCTATAATTCACCCCTCCACTTT. As protein: CASSPGFSYNSPLHF.